A single sample gave rise to the 12 T cell receptor beta chains below, sequenced in a study of technical replicates of blood from a few donors. Using immunoSEQ multiplex PCR, the repertoire was profiled, and TCRdb retains in-frame clones only, with some absent. Altogether about 62,000 clones are present, around nine tenths being singletons, with the ten largest covering around 4.8%. Input material: PBMCs. These receptors were taken from a human donor in good health. Some clones in this sample may be carry-over from other donors' samples.

The V and J genes are TRBV4-3 and TRBJ1-2; 7 nucleotides match TRBD1. Germline lookup yields CDR1 LGHNA and CDR2 YSLEER. Germline trimming cut 4 bases from V and 0 bases from J; bases unmatched to any gene: 5. The CDR3 is 15 amino acids. CDR3 amino acids: CASSRGTDSNYGYTF. The CDR3 DNA reads as TGCGCCAGCAGCCGCGGGACAGATTCTAACTATGGCTACACCTTC.

Here the CDR3 reads CASSGLAGVGGELFF. CDR3 DNA sequence: TGTGCCAGCAGCGGACTAGCGGGAGTAGGAGGGGAGCTGTTTTTT. This sequence joins TRBV11-2 and TRBJ2-2, with TRBD2 matching 13 bases. Per the germline V gene, CDR1 is SGHAT and CDR2 is FQNNGV. V shed 5 bases, J shed 8 bases, and the junction held 5 bases outside the gene matches. The CDR3 contains 15 residues.

The V and J genes are TRBV9 and TRBJ1-2; D might be TRBD1 (6 bases). The V and J ends lost 0 bases and 13 bases respectively, with 19 bases between them. The CDR3 consists of 14 residues. Germline CDR1 is SGDLS and CDR2 is YYNGEE. CDR3 region: CASSVVPRGYEGTF. The CDR3 nucleotides are TGTGCCAGCAGCGTAGTGCCCAGGGGCTATGAGGGCACCTTC. Combining the CDR3 with reference TRBV9 and TRBJ1-2 gives the whole variable domain DSGVTQTPKHLITATGQRVTLRCSPRSGDLSVYWYQQSLDQGLQFLIQYYNGEERAKGNILERFSAQQFPDLHSELNLSSLELGDSALYFCASSVVPRGYEGTFGSGTRLTVV.

This chain joins TRBV29-1 and TRBJ2-7, with 10 positions matching TRBD1. The germline CDR1 and CDR2 sequences are SQVTM and ANQGSEA. This CDR3 comprises 12 residues. In DNA, the CDR3 is TGCAGGGACAGGGGGGATGGCTACGAGCAGTACTTC. The encoded protein is CRDRGDGYEQYF.

Only one count was recorded for this clone. The rearrangement joins TRBV10-3 to TRBJ2-3, with D possibly TRBD2 on 5 matching bases. The germline V gene has CDR1 ENHRY and CDR2 SYGVKD. V shed 0 bases and J shed 5 bases, with 15 bases lying between them. The CDR3 runs to 16 residues. This chain's CDR3 is CAISESTTGWEDTQYF. The CDR3, as DNA: TGTGCCATCAGTGAGTCGACTACGGGTTGGGAAGATACGCAGTATTTT.

The CDR3 nucleotides are TGTGCCAGCAGTGAATATTTGACAGGGGGCCAGCCCCAGCATTTT. Protein: CASSEYLTGGQPQHF. The chain is built from TRBV6-1 and TRBJ1-5, with 10 bases that match TRBD1. Per germline, CDR1 MNHNS and CDR2 SASEGT. V shed 2 bases, J shed 7 bases, and the junction held 5 bases outside the gene matches. CDR3 length: 15 amino acids.

The chain links TRBV7-2 to TRBJ1-2; D is unresolved. Germline CDR1 SGHTA, CDR2 FQGNSA. The V end was cut by 7 bases, the J end by 2 bases, with 14 bases between. The CDR3 length is 14 residues. This CDR3 is CASNRSPGNYGYTF. The CDR3 region has the DNA TGTGCCAGCAACCGTTCGCCCGGGAACTATGGCTACACCTTC.

The chain links TRBV29-1 to TRBJ2-7; D not certain. The CDR3 is 13 amino acids. CDR1 is SQVTM and CDR2 is ANQGSEA in the germline V gene. With 1 base removed from V and 1 base from J, the gap between germline ends came to 8 bases. The CDR3 sequence is CSVEGGLSYEQYF. CDR3 coding DNA: TGCAGCGTTGAAGGCGGCTTATCCTACGAGCAGTACTTC.

The J gene is TRBJ2-7, the V gene TRBV18; D is uncertain. The CDR3 has 14 amino acids. Germline CDR1 KGHSH, CDR2 LQKENI. V was clipped by 2 bases and J by 3 bases, with 11 bases between them. CDR3 nucleotides: TGTGCCAGCTCACCAGATAACACATACTACGAGCAGTACTTC. Its translation: CASSPDNTYYEQYF.

V usage is TRBV10-3 and J usage is TRBJ2-7; 8 nucleotides agree with TRBD1. With V trimmed by 2 bases and J by 4 bases, 1 base remained unmatched. The CDR3 spans 13 residues. Germline values: CDR1 ENHRY, CDR2 SYGVKD. The CDR3: CAISENRGYEQYF. The CDR3 nucleotides read TGTGCCATCAGTGAGAACAGGGGGTACGAGCAGTACTTC.

This chain joins TRBV7-2 and TRBJ2-7; 7 nucleotides line up with TRBD2. The CDR3 is 16 amino acids. Germline V gene lookup returns CDR1 SGHTA and CDR2 FQGNSA. The V and J ends lost 1 base and 3 bases, in that order; junction bases with no gene match: 9. In DNA, the CDR3 is TGTGCCAGCAGCTTAGGCGGCGGGAGCCTCCGCTACGAGCAGTACTTC. It codes for CASSLGGGSLRYEQYF.

This chain connects TRBV7-2 to TRBJ1-3, with D tentatively TRBD1 (5 bases). CDR1 is SGHTA, CDR2 FQGNSA, per germline. This CDR3 spans 15 amino acids. Trimming took off 5 bases at V and 4 bases at J, with 15 bases between the two ends. The CDR3 DNA follows: TGTGCCAGCAGCCCCGTCGGGGGAGCAGGAAACACCATATATTTT. This translates into CASSPVGGAGNTIYF.